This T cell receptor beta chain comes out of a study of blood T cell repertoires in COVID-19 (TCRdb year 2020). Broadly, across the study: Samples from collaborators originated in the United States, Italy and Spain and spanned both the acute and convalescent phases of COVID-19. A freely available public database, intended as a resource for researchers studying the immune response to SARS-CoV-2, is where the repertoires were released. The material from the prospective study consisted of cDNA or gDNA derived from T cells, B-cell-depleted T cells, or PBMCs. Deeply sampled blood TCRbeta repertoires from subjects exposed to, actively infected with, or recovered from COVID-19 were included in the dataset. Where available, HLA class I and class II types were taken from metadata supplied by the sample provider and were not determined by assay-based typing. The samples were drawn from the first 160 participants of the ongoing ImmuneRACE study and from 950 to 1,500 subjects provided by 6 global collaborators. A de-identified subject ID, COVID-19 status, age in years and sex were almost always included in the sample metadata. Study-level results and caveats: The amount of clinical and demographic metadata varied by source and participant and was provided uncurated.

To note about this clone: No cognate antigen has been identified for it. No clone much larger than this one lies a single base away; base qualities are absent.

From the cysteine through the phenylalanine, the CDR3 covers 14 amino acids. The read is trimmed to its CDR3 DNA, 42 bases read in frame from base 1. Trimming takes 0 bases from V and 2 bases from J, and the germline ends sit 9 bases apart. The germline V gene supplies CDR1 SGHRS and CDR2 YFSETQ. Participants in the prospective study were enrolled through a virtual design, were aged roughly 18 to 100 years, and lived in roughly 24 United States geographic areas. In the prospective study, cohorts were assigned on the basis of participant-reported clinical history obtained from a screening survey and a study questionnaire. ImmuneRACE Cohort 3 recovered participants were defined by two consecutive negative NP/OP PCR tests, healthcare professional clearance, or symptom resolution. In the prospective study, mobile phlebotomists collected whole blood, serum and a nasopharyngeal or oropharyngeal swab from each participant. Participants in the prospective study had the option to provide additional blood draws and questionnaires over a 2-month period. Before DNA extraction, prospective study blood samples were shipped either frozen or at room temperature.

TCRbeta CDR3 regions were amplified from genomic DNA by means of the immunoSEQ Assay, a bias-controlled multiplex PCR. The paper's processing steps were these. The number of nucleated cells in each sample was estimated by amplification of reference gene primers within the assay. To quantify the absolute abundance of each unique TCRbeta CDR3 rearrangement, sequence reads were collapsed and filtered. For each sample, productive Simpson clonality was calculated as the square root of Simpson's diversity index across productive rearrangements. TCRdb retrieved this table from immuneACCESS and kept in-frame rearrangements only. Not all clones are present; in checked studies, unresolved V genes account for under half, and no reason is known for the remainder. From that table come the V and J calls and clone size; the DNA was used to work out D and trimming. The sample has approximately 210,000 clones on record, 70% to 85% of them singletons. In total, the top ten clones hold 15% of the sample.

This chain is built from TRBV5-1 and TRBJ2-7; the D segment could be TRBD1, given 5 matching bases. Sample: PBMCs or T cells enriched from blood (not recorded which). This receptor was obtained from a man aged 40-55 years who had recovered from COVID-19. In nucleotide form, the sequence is TGCGCCAGCAGCTTGGGACAGATTCCCTACGAGCAGTACTTC. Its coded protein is CASSLGQIPYEQYF.